Presented here are 5 T cell receptor beta chains from one specimen sequenced in a study of cytomegalovirus exposure and HLA in healthy donors (dated by TCRdb to about 2017). Libraries were built with the immunoSEQ multiplex PCR assay. The multiplex PCR relied on a mix of 60 forward primers for TCR Vbeta segments and 13 reverse primers for TCR Jbeta segments. TCRdb took over this immuneACCESS table, retaining in-frame rearrangements with V and J assigned. Such tables are incomplete; in checked studies, under half of the missing clones stem from an unresolved V gene, and the remainder is unexplained. The sample table records some 150,000 clones; about 80% of these occur just once. Of the sample, around 5% falls within the top ten clones. Sequencing used PBMCs. All receptors come from a man aged 25-40 years in good health and CMV-seronegative.

The chain uses TRBV7-3 and TRBJ2-3; 7 bases are shared with TRBD2. Losses at the gene ends were 5 bases for V and 4 bases for J; bases not matched to a gene: 9. Germline-derived CDR1 and CDR2 are SGHTA and FQGTGA. The CDR3 contains 15 residues. The CDR3 reads CASSPGLAGPDTQYF. As DNA, the CDR3 is TGTGCCAGCAGCCCGGGCTTAGCGGGCCCAGATACGCAGTATTTT.

This chain joins TRBV5-4 and TRBJ2-7; D is unresolved. This CDR3 has 14 amino acids. The germline V and J ends were trimmed by 2 bases and 0 bases, with 9 bases remaining between them. CDR1 and CDR2 (germline): SGHNT, YYREEE (reference sequence). The CDR3 DNA follows: TGTGCCAGCAGCTTAGAGCCCTACTCCTACGAGCAGTACTTC. It is translated as CASSLEPYSYEQYF.

The sample holds a few counts of this clone. This chain uses TRBV9 with TRBJ2-1; D gene uncertain. CDR3 length: 13 residues. Germline V gives CDR1 SGDLS, CDR2 YYNGEE. Trimming removed 0 bases from V and 8 bases from J, with 9 bases in between. The CDR3 is CASSVAGWDEQFF. CDR3 DNA: TGTGCCAGCAGCGTAGCGGGTTGGGATGAGCAGTTCTTC.

This clone was found once. The V and J genes are TRBV2 and TRBJ2-5; 7 nucleotides align to TRBD1. The V and J ends lost 7 bases and 2 bases, in that order; junction bases with no gene match: 4. The length of the CDR3 is 13 residues. From germline, CDR1 is SNHLY and CDR2 FYNNEI. The CDR3 spells CASKGRGQETQYF. CDR3 bases: TGTGCCAGCAAGGGCAGGGGGCAAGAGACCCAGTACTTC.

V and J are TRBV25-1 and TRBJ1-5; a possible D gene is TRBD1 (6 bases). The CDR3 runs to 16 residues. Trimming stripped 1 base from V and 1 base from J, with 11 bases between. CDR1 and CDR2 (germline): MGHDK, SYGVNS. CDR3 bases: TGTGCCAGCAGTGAATCCGGGACATGGAGCAATCAGCCCCAGCATTTT. This translates into CASSESGTWSNQPQHF.